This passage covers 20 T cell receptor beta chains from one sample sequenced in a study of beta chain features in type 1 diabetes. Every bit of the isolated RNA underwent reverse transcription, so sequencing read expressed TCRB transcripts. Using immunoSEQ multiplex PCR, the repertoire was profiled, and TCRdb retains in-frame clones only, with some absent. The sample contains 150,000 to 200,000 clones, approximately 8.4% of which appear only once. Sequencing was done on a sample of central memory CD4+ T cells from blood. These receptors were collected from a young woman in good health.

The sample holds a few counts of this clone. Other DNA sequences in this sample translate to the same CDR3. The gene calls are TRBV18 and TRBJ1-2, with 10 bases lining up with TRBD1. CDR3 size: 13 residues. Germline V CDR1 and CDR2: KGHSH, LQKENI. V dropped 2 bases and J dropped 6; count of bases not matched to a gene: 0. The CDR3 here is CASSPGQGDGYTF. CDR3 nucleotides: TGTGCCAGCTCACCAGGACAGGGGGATGGCTACACCTTC.

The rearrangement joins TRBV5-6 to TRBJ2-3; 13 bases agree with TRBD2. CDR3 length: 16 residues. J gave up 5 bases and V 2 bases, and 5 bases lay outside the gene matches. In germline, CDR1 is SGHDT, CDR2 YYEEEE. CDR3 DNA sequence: TGTGCCAGCAGCTTCGGACTAGCGGGAGTGGTAGATACGCAGTATTTT. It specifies CASSFGLAGVVDTQYF.

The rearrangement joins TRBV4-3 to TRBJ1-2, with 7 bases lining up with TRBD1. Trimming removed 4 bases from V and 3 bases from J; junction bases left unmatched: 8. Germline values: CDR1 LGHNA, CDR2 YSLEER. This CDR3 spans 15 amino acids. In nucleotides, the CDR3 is TGCGCCAGCAGCCCACAGGGGCCTCGGGACTATGGCTACACCTTC. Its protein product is CASSPQGPRDYGYTF.

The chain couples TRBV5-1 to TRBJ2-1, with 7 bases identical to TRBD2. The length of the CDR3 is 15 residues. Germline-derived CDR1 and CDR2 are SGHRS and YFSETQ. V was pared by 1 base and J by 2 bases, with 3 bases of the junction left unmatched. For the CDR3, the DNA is TGCGCCAGCAGCTTGTCTAGCGGCGCCTACAATGAGCAGTTCTTC. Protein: CASSLSSGAYNEQFF.

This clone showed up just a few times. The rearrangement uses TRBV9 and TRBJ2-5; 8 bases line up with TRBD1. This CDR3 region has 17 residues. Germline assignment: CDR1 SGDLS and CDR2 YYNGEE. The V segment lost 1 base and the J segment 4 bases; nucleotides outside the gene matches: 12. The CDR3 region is CASSVNPQGASRETQYF. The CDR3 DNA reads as TGTGCCAGCAGCGTAAATCCCCAGGGGGCGTCCCGAGAGACCCAGTACTTC.

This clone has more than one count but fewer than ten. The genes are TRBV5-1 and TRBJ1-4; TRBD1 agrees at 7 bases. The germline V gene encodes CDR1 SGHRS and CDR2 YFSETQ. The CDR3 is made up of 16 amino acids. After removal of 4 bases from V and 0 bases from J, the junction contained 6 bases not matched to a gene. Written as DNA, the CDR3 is TGCGCCAGCAGCCGGGACAGCACCACAACTAATGAAAAACTGTTTTTT. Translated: CASSRDSTTTNEKLFF.

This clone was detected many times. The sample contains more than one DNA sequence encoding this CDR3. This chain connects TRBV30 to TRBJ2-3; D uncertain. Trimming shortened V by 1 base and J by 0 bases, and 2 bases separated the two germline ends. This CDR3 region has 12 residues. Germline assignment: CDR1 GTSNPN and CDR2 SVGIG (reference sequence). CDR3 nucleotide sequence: TGTGCCTGGAGTGCTAGCACAGATACGCAGTATTTT. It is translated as CAWSASTDTQYF.

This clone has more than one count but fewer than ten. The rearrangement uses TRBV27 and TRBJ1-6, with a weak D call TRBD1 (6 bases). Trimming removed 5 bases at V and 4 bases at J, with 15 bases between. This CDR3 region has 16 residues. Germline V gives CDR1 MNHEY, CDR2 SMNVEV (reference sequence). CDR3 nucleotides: TGTGCCAGCAGTCTTTTGCCGCAGGGGTATAATTCACCCCTCCACTTT. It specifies CASSLLPQGYNSPLHF.

The CDR3 DNA sequence: TGTGCCTGGAGCCGGACAGGGTTATCCACTGAAGCTTTCTTT. This translates into CAWSRTGLSTEAFF. The chain employs TRBV30 and TRBJ1-1; 8 bases line up with TRBD1. Trimming cost V 3 bases and J 4 bases; bases outside gene matches: 7. Per the germline V gene, CDR1 is GTSNPN and CDR2 is SVGIG (reference sequence). The length of the CDR3 is 14 residues.

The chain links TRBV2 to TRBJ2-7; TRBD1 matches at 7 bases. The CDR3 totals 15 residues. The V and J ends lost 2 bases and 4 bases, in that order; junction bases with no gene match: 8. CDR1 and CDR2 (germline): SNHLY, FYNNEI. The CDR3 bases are TGTGCCAGCAGTGAATTACCAGGGGGTGGGTACGAGCAGTACTTC. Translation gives CASSELPGGGYEQYF. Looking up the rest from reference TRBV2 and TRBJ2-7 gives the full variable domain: EPEVTQTPSHQVTQMGQEVILRCVPISNHLYFYWYRQILGQKVEFLVSFYNNEISEKSEIFDDQFSVERPDGSNFTLKIRSTKLEDSAMYFCASSELPGGGYEQYFGPGTRLTVT.

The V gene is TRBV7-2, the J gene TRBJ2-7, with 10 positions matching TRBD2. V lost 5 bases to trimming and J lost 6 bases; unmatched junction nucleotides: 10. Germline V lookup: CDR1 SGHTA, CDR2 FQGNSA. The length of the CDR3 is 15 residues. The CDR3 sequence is CASSRISGGAGEQYF. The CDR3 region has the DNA TGTGCCAGCAGCCGGATCAGCGGGGGGGCCGGCGAGCAGTACTTC.

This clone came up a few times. The CDR3 region is CASSLLAPSYNEQFF. CDR3 sequence (DNA): TGTGCCAGCAGTTTACTAGCGCCCTCCTACAATGAGCAGTTCTTC. This sequence joins TRBV27 and TRBJ2-1, with D perhaps TRBD2 (6 bases). The CDR3 runs to 15 residues. With 2 bases removed from V and 0 bases from J, the gap between germline ends came to 8 bases. The germline V gene has CDR1 MNHEY and CDR2 SMNVEV (reference sequence).

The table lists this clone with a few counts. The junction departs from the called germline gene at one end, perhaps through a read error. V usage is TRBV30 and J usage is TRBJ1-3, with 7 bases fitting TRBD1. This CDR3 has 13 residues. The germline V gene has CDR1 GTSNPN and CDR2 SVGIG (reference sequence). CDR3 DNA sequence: TGTGCCTGGAAAGGAACAGGGGAGGTCCGAGGGCATTTT. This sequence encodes CAWKGTGEVRGHF.

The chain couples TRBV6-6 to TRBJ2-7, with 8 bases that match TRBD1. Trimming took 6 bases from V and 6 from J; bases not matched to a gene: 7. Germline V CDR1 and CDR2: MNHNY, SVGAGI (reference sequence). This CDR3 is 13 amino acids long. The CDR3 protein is CASRPGQGGEQYF. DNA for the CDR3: TGTGCCAGCAGACCCGGACAGGGAGGCGAGCAGTACTTC.

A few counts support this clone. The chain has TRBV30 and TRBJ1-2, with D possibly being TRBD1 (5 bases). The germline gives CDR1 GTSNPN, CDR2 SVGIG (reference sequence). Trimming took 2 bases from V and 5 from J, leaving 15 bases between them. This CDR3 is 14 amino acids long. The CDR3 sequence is CAWSPMGGLYGYTF. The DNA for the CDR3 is TGTGCCTGGAGTCCTATGGGGGGTCTGTATGGCTACACCTTC.

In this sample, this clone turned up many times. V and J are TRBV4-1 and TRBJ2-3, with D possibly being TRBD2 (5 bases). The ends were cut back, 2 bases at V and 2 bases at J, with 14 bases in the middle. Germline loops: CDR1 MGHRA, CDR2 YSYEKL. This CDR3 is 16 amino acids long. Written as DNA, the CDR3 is TGCGCCAGCAGCCAACCTCCGGGAAAGACCACAGATACGCAGTATTTT. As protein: CASSQPPGKTTDTQYF.

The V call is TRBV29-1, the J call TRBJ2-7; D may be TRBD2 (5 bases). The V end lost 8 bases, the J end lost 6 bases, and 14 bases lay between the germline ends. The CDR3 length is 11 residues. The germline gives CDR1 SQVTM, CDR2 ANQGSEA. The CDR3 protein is CSSKWGAEQYF. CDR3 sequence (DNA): TGCAGCTCAAAGTGGGGAGCCGAGCAGTACTTC.

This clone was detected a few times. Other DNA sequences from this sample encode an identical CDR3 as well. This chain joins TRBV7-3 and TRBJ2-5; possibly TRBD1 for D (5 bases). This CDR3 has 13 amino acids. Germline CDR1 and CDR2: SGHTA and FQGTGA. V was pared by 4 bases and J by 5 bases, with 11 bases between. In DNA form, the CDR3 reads TGTGCCAGCAGCTCGCAGGGTGGGGAGACCCAGTACTTC. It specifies CASSSQGGETQYF.

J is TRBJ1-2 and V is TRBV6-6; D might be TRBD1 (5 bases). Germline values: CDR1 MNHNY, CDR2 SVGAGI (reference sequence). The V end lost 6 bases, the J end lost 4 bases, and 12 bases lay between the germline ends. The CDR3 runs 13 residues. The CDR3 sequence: CASSAQGLYGYTF. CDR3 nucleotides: TGTGCCAGCAGCGCGCAGGGACTCTATGGCTACACCTTC.

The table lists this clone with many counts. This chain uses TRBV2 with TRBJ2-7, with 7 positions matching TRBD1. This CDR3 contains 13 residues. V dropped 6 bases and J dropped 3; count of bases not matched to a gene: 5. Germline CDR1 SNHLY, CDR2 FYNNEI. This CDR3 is CASRPWTGYEQYF. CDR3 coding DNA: TGTGCCAGCAGACCCTGGACAGGCTACGAGCAGTACTTC.